These 10 T cell receptor beta chains came from one sample sequenced in a study of human T cells and chemical hapten exposure. Time point here: patch test 3, about 24 weeks after DPC sensitization. The treatment was: therapeutic diphenylcyclopropenone sensitization with weekly scalp DPC. TCRdb analysed the RACE reads with MiXCR anew, one entry per CDR3 protein. The sample holds over 150,000 distinct CDR3 sequences, roughly 26% seen once. This specimen was whole blood, taken in connection with sensitization to the hapten diphenylcyclopropenone (DPC). Every receptor here comes from a woman between 18 and 29 years old with alopecia areata. Some clones in this sample may be carry-over from other donors' samples.

This sequence joins TRBV2 and TRBJ2-5; D perhaps matches TRBD1 (5 bases). V lost 4 bases to trimming and J lost 5 bases, with 11 bases between them. The CDR3 extends over 13 amino acids. From germline, CDR1 is SNHLY and CDR2 FYNNEI. In DNA, the CDR3 is TGTGCCAGCAGTGGGGTACAGGCGGAGACCCAGTACTTC. Amino acid sequence: CASSGVQAETQYF.

This clonotype was detected only a few times. Here the CDR3 DNA reads TGTGCCAGCAGTTCATGGGGGTCATTAGCGGGATGGCACGAGCAGTACTTC. It encodes CASSSWGSLAGWHEQYF. The rearrangement uses TRBV27 and TRBJ2-7, with 8 bases identical to TRBD2. Germline loops: CDR1 MNHEY, CDR2 SMNVEV (reference sequence). V dropped 4 bases and J dropped 5; count of bases not matched to a gene: 16. This CDR3 is 17 amino acids long.

This CDR3 is CSGMNTEAFF. The DNA for the CDR3 is TGCAGCGGGATGAACACTGAAGCTTTCTTT. The chain is built from TRBV29-1 and TRBJ1-1; no reliable D call. Germline CDR1 SQVTM, CDR2 ANQGSEA. V was pared by 7 bases and J by 0 bases, with 3 bases between. There are 10 residues in the CDR3.

The chain joins TRBV19 to TRBJ2-7, with D perhaps matching TRBD1 or TRBD2 (5 bases each). Trimming stripped 10 bases from V and 6 bases from J, with 19 bases between. This CDR3 is 13 amino acids long. CDR1 LNHDA and CDR2 SQIVND come from the germline V gene (reference sequence). CDR3 amino acids: CAISSRVRGEQYF. CDR3 DNA sequence: TGTGCCATCAGTTCCAGGGTCCGGGGCGAGCAGTACTTC. The full variable domain, completed using reference TRBV19 and TRBJ2-7, is DGGITQSPKYLFRKEGQNVTLSCEQNLNHDAMYWYRQDPGQGLRLIYYSQIVNDFQKGDIAEGYSVSREKKESFPLTVTSAQKNPTAFYLCAISSRVRGEQYFGPGTRLTVT.

This chain connects TRBV14 to TRBJ2-7; 9 nucleotides align to TRBD1. The V and J ends lost 2 bases and 2 bases, in that order; junction bases with no gene match: 4. CDR3 length: 15 residues. Germline-derived CDR1 and CDR2 are SGHDN and FVKESK. CDR3 sequence (DNA): TGTGCCAGCAGCCAAACAGGGGGCGCGCCCTACGAGCAGTACTTC. It specifies CASSQTGGAPYEQYF.

The chain uses TRBV6-1 and TRBJ2-1, with D unclear. Germline V gene data show CDR1 as MNHNS and CDR2 as SASEGT. The CDR3 runs to 14 residues. V lost 8 bases, J lost 0 bases, and 11 bases lay in between. The CDR3 spells CASLPESSYNEQFF. The CDR3, as DNA: TGTGCCAGCTTACCGGAGAGCTCCTACAATGAGCAGTTCTTC.

This clonotype turned up a few times. This rearrangement joins TRBV11-2 to TRBJ2-7; D might be TRBD1 or TRBD2, each matching 6 bases. Trimming removed 1 base at V and 6 bases at J, with 7 bases between. The CDR3 is 12 residues long. CDR1 and CDR2 from the germline V gene are SGHAT and FQNNGV. The DNA of the CDR3 is TGTGCCAGCAGCTTAGGGGGGGCCGAGCAGTACTTC. It is translated as CASSLGGAEQYF.

The genes are TRBV5-1 and TRBJ2-1, with no clear D. This CDR3 contains 14 residues. The V and J ends lost 0 bases and 0 bases respectively, with 4 bases between them. In germline, CDR1 is SGHRS, CDR2 YFSETQ. The CDR3 region is CASSLGNSYNEQFF. DNA for the CDR3: TGCGCCAGCAGCTTGGGGAACTCCTACAATGAGCAGTTCTTC.

This chain joins TRBV6-2 or TRBV6-3 and TRBJ1-2, with D possibly matching TRBD1 (6 bases). Trimming stripped 5 bases from V and 8 bases from J, with 21 bases between. Germline CDR1 and CDR2: MNHEY and SVGEGT. This CDR3 is 15 amino acids long. DNA for the CDR3: TGTGCCAGCAGTCAAACCCGGGGGCAGGGAAGAGGCTACACCTTC. It codes for CASSQTRGQGRGYTF.

The gene calls are TRBV5-1 and TRBJ1-5; tentatively, D is TRBD1 (6 bases). Germline V gives CDR1 SGHRS, CDR2 YFSETQ. The CDR3 is 17 residues long. V lost 6 bases and J 0 bases, leaving 19 bases between the germline ends. The CDR3 loop is CASKLGGIGHSNQPQHF. The DNA for the CDR3 is TGCGCCAGCAAACTTGGGGGCATAGGTCATAGCAATCAGCCCCAGCATTTT.